This T cell receptor beta chain was identified in a study of blood T cell repertoires in COVID-19. Study information: The United States, Italy and Spain provided the acute and convalescent COVID-19 samples. PBMCs, B-cell-depleted T cells, or T cells were the source of the cDNA or gDNA that made up the material.

This CDR3 has 14 residues. Per the germline V gene, CDR1 is SGHTS and CDR2 is YDEGEE. V lost 4 bases, J lost 5 bases, and 3 bases stayed unmatched. As processed by the authors: Quantification of nucleated cells was approximated via reference gene primer amplification. TCRdb's copy holds only in-frame clones and misses some; the assay was immunoSEQ multiplex PCR. The V and J calls and clone size come from that table; D and trimming were worked out from the DNA. The sample consists of more than 95,000 clones, roughly 84% of them appearing once. V usage is TRBV5-8 and J usage is TRBJ2-7; 13 nucleotides align to TRBD2. The source of this sequence is a man in his 60s with acute or convalescent COVID-19. Source material: peripheral blood. CDR3 DNA: TGTGCCAGCAGCGTTGGACTAGCGGGAGACGAGCAGTACTTC. Protein sequence: CASSVGLAGDEQYF.